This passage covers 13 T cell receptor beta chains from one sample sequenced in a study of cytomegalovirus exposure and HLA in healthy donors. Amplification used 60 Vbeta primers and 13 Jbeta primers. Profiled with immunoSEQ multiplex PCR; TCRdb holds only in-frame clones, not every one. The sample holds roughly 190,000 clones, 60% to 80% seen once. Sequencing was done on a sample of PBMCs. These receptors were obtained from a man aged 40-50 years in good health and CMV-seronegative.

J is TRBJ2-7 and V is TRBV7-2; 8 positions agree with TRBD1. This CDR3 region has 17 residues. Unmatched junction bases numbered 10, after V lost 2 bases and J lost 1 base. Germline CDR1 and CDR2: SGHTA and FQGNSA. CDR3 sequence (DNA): TGTGCCAGCAGCTTAAGAGGTGGGCAGGGGGCATCCTACGAGCAGTACTTC. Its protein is CASSLRGGQGASYEQYF.

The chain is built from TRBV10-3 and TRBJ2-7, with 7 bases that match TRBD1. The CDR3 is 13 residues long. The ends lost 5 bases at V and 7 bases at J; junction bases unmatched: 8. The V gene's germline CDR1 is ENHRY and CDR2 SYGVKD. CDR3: CAISTEGQREQYF. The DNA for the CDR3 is TGTGCCATCAGTACAGAGGGACAGAGAGAGCAGTACTTC.

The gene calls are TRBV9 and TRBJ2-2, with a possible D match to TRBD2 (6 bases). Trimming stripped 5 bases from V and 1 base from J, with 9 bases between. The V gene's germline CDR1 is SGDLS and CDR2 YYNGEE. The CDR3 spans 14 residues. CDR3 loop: CASRGGVNTGELFF. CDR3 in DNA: TGTGCCAGCAGGGGCGGGGTGAACACCGGGGAGCTGTTTTTT.

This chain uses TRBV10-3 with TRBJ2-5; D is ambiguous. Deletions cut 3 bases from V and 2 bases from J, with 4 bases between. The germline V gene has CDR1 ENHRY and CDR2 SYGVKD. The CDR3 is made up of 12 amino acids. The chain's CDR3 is CAISDPQETQYF. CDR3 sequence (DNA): TGTGCCATCAGTGACCCGCAAGAGACCCAGTACTTC.

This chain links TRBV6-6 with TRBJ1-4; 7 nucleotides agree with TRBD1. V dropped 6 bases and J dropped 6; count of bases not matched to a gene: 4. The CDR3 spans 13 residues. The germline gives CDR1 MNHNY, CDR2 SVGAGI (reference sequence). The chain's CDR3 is CASSPRGDEKLFF. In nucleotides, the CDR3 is TGTGCCAGCAGCCCCAGGGGGGATGAAAAACTGTTTTTT.

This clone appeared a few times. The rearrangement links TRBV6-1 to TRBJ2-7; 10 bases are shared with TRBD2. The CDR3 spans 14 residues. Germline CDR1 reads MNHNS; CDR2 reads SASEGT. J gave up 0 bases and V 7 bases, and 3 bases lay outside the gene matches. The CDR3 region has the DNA TGTGCCAGCACCTTAGCGGGGGGCTCCTACGAGCAGTACTTC. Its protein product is CASTLAGGSYEQYF.

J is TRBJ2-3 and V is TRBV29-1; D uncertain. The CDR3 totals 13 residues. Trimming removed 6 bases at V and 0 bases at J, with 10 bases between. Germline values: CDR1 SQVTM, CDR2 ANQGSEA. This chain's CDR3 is CSVDGESTDTQYF. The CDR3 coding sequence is TGCAGCGTCGACGGAGAGAGCACAGATACGCAGTATTTT.

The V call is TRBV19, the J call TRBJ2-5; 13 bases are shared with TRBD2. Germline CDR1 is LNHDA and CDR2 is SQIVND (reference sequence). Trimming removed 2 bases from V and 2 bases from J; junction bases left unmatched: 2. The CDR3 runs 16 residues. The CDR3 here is CASSIRTSGGQETQYF. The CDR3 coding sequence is TGTGCCAGTAGTATAAGGACTAGCGGGGGACAAGAGACCCAGTACTTC.

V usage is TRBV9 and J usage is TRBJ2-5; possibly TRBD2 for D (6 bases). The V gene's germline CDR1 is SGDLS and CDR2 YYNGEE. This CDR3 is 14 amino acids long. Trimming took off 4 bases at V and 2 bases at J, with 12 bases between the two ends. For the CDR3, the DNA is TGTGCCAGCAGCCCCCTCGGGGGTCAAGAGACCCAGTACTTC. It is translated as CASSPLGGQETQYF.

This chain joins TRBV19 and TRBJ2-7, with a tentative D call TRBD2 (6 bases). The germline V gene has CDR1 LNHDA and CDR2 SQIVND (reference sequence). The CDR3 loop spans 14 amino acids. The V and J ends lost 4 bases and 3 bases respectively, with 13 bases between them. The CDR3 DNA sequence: TGTGCCAGTAGTAGCGGGACCGGGATCTACGAGCAGTACTTC. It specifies CASSSGTGIYEQYF.

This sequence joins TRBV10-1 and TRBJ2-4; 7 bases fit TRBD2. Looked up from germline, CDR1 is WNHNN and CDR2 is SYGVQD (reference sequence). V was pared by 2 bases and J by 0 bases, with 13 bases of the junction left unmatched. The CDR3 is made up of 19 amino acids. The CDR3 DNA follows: TGCGCCAGCAGTGAGGAGGACGGGGGGATCACTATAGCCAAAAACATTCAGTACTTC. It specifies CASSEEDGGITIAKNIQYF.

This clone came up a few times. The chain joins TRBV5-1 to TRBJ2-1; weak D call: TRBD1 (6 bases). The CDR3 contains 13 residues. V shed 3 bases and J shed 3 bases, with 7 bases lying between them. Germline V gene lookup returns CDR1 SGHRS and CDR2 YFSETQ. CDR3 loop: CASSSDSYNEQFF. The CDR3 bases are TGCGCCAGCAGCTCGGACAGCTACAATGAGCAGTTCTTC.

CDR3 in DNA: TGTGCCAGCAGCCAAACGGGGACTAGCGGGAAGTTCTTC. Translated: CASSQTGTSGKFF. The chain is built from TRBV7-3 and TRBJ2-1; 13 bases fit TRBD2. Germline V gene sequence: CDR1 SGHTA, CDR2 FQGTGA. V lost 5 bases and J lost 14; bases outside the gene matches: 6. This CDR3 region has 13 residues.